Each of the 8 T cell receptor beta chains below was sequenced from the same sample in a study of blood T cell repertoires in COVID-19. Some clones are missing from TCRdb's copy, which holds only in-frame ones; the method was immunoSEQ multiplex PCR. The sample holds under 80,000 clones, around 87% seen once. The sample was peripheral blood. The receptors stem from a human donor in a cohort sampled during active COVID-19.

Only one count was recorded for this clone. V and J are TRBV27 and TRBJ1-2; 8 positions match TRBD1. This CDR3 is 16 amino acids long. CDR1 is MNHEY, CDR2 SMNVEV, per germline (reference sequence). Unmatched junction bases numbered 15, after V lost 4 bases and J lost 8 bases. CDR3 amino acids: CASSSPPPQGGGGYTF. CDR3 DNA sequence: TGTGCCAGCAGTTCGCCCCCCCCACAGGGGGGAGGAGGCTACACCTTC.

J is TRBJ2-3 and V is TRBV6-5, with D perhaps matching TRBD2 (6 bases). The germline V gene has CDR1 MNHEY and CDR2 SVGAGI. This CDR3 region has 12 residues. V was cut by 7 bases and J by 7 bases, with 12 bases left in between. CDR3 coding DNA: TGTGCCAGCACGGGGGAAGGGAATACGCAGTATTTT. It is translated as CASTGEGNTQYF.

V and J are TRBV2 and TRBJ1-6; 8 nucleotides align to TRBD1. The CDR3 totals 16 residues. Trimming removed 4 bases from V and 5 bases from J; junction bases left unmatched: 7. Germline V gene data show CDR1 as SNHLY and CDR2 as FYNNEI. The CDR3: CASSGVNRGNNSPLHF. DNA of the CDR3: TGTGCCAGCAGTGGCGTTAACAGGGGGAATAATTCACCCCTCCACTTT.

The rearrangement joins TRBV3-1 (or the pseudogene TRBV3-2) to TRBJ1-2, with 8 bases lining up with TRBD1. Germline values: CDR1 LGHDT, CDR2 YNNKEL (reference sequence). This CDR3 is 13 amino acids long. After removal of 5 bases from V and 4 bases from J, the junction contained 3 bases not matched to a gene. CDR3 protein: CASSYDRGYGYTF. As DNA, the CDR3 is TGTGCCAGCAGCTACGACAGGGGCTATGGCTACACCTTC.

The V and J genes are TRBV7-2 and TRBJ1-5; a weak D match, TRBD1 (6 bases). The V and J ends lost 6 bases and 1 base respectively, with 10 bases between them. Germline V gene sequence: CDR1 SGHTA, CDR2 FQGNSA. The CDR3 consists of 14 residues. CDR3 bases: TGTGCCAGCAGACCAGGGGACAGCAATCAGCCCCAGCATTTT. Residues: CASRPGDSNQPQHF.

This clone was seen only a few times. The J gene is TRBJ2-7, the V gene TRBV5-1, with a possible D match to TRBD2 (6 bases). The CDR3 runs 13 residues. Germline values: CDR1 SGHRS, CDR2 YFSETQ. V shed 4 bases and J shed 3 bases, with 11 bases lying between them. CDR3: CASSGGNDYEQYF. In DNA form, the CDR3 reads TGCGCCAGCAGCGGAGGGAACGACTACGAGCAGTACTTC. Combining the CDR3 with reference TRBV5-1 and TRBJ2-7 gives the whole variable domain KAGVTQTPRYLIKTRGQQVTLSCSPISGHRSVSWYQQTPGQGLQFLFEYFSETQRNKGNFPGRFSGRQFSNSRSEMNVSTLELGDSALYLCASSGGNDYEQYFGPGTRLTVT.

The rearrangement joins TRBV11-2 to TRBJ2-3, with 8 bases that match TRBD1. Germline V gene lookup returns CDR1 SGHAT and CDR2 FQNNGV. The ends lost 2 bases at V and 0 bases at J; junction bases unmatched: 1. The CDR3 is made up of 15 amino acids. CDR3 sequence: CASSLWTGSTDTQYF. The CDR3 nucleotides read TGTGCCAGCAGCTTATGGACAGGGAGCACAGATACGCAGTATTTT.

As DNA, the CDR3 is TGTGCCAGCAGCCCGAAGCGAGCGGGGGGCTTCTCGAACACCGGGGAGCTGTTTTTT. Its translation: CASSPKRAGGFSNTGELFF. The chain couples TRBV11-2 to TRBJ2-2; 9 positions agree with TRBD2. V lost 5 bases, J lost 0 bases, and 13 bases stayed unmatched. Germline-derived CDR1 and CDR2 are SGHAT and FQNNGV. The CDR3 extends over 19 amino acids.